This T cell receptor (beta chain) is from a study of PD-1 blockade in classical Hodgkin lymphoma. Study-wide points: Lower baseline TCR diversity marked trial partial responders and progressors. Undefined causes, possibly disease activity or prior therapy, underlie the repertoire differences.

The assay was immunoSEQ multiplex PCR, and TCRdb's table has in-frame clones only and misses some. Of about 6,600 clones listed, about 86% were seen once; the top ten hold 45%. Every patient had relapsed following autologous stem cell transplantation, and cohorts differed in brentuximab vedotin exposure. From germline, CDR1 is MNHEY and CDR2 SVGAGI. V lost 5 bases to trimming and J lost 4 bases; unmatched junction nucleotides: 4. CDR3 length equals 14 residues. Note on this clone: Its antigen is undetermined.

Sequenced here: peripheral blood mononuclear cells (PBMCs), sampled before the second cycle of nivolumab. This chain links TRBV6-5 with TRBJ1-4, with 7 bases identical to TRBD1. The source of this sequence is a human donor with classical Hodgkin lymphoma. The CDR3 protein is CASSPTGNNEKLFF. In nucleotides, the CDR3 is TGTGCCAGCAGTCCGACAGGGAATAATGAAAAACTGTTTTTT.